This T cell receptor (beta chain) was observed in a study of blood T cells in healthy people across ages. Study-wide results and caveats: Expanded clonotype shifts may have been confounded, as the donors had an unknown CMV status.

Germline CDR1 DFQATT, CDR2 SNEGSKA (reference sequence). The CDR3 is 14 residues long. Trimming removed 5 bases at V and 3 bases at J, with 15 bases between. Remarks on this clonotype: Its specificity is not known.

Next came a second PCR, run for about 6 to 11 cycles, which used a sample-barcoded 5' primer along with a J-beta primer mix. All samples yielded 2.5 million or more CDR3-containing paired-end reads. MiXCR, applied by TCRdb to the 5' RACE reads, yields one record per CDR3 protein. The sample yields under 750,000 distinct CDR3 sequences, 47% seen once. The sequence came from an elderly man in good health. The source material was blood. The chain links TRBV20-1 to TRBJ2-3; D may match TRBD1 or TRBD2 (6 bases each). The CDR3 bases are TGCAGTGCTCTCAGGGGCGCGGGGACAGATACGCAGTATTTT. It yields the protein CSALRGAGTDTQYF.